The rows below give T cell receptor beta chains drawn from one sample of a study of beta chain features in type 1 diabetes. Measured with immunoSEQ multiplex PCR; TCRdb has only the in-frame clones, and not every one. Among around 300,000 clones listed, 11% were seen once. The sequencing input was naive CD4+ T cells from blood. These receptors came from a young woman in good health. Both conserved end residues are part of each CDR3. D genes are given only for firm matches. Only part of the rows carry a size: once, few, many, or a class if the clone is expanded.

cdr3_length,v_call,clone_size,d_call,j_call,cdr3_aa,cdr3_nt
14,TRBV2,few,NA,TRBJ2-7,CASRPGTQTYEQYF,TGTGCCAGCAGACCCGGGACTCAAACTTACGAGCAGTACTTC
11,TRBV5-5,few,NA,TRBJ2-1,CASGGYNEQFF,TGTGCCAGCGGAGGATACAATGAGCAGTTCTTC
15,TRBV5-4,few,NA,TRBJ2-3,CASSLGALCADTQYF,TGTGCCAGCAGCTTGGGGGCGCTTTGCGCAGATACGCAGTATTTT
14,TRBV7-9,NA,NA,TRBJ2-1,CASSLRSPPGPKFF,TGTGCCAGCAGCTTACGGTCCCCCCCGGGTCCCAAGTTCTTC
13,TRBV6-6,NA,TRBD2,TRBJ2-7,CASSERGSYEQYF,TGTGCCAGCTCAGAGCGGGGCTCCTACGAGCAGTACTTC
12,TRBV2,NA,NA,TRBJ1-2,CASGYSPYGYTF,TGTGCCAGCGGTTACAGTCCCTATGGCTACACCTTC
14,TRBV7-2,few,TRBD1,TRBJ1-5,CASSPDRYNQPQHF,TGTGCCAGCAGCCCGGACAGGTACAATCAGCCCCAGCATTTT
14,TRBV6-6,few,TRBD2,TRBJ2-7,CAISTSGLSYEQYF,TGTGCCATCTCGACTAGCGGGCTAAGTTACGAGCAGTACTTC
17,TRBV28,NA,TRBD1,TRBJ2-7,CASINSLIGTGGHEQYF,TGTGCCAGCATCAATAGCCTTATCGGGACAGGGGGACACGAGCAGTACTTC
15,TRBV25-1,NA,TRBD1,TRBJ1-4,CASSEVDRGNEKLFF,TGTGCCAGCAGTGAGGTGGACAGGGGCAATGAAAAACTGTTTTTT
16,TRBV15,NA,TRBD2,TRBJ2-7,CATRRLGLAGNNEQYF,TGTGCCACCCGACGGCTCGGGCTAGCGGGAAACAACGAGCAGTACTTC
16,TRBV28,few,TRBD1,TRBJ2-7,CASSSLTGAAVYEQYF,TGTGCCAGCAGTTCCCTCACAGGGGCAGCGGTCTACGAGCAGTACTTC
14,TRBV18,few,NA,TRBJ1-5,CASSPETGNQPQHF,TGTGCCAGCTCACCAGAGACAGGCAATCAGCCCCAGCATTTT
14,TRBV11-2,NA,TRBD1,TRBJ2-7,CASSPTGLSYEQYF,TGTGCCAGCAGCCCGACAGGGTTGTCCTACGAGCAGTACTTC
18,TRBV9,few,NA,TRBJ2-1,CASSVGPSSASSYNEQFF,TGTGCCAGCAGCGTAGGGCCCTCTAGCGCGAGCTCCTACAATGAGCAGTTCTTC
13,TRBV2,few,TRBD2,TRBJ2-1,CASRGTSGSSQFF,TGTGCCAGCAGGGGGACTAGCGGGAGCTCGCAGTTCTTC
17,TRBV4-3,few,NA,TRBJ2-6,CASSQDPRGSGANVLTF,TGCGCCAGCAGCCAAGACCCCAGGGGCTCTGGGGCCAACGTCCTGACTTTC
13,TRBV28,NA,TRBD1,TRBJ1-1,CASSRDRAAEAFF,TGTGCCAGCAGCCGGGACAGGGCGGCTGAAGCTTTCTTT
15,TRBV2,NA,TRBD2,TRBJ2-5,CASLLAGGPLGTQYF,TGTGCCAGTCTTCTAGCGGGAGGGCCCTTAGGGACCCAGTACTTC
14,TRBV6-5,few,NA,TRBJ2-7,CASSYSPDSYEQYF,TGTGCCAGCAGTTACTCTCCAGATTCCTACGAGCAGTACTTC
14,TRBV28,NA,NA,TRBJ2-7,CASSLSGTPYEQYF,TGTGCCAGCAGTTTATCCGGGACACCCTACGAGCAGTACTTC
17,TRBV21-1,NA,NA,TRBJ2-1,CASSKSAGLASYNEQFF,TGTGCCAGCAGCAAATCGGCGGGTCTAGCGTCTTACAATGAGCAGTTCTTC
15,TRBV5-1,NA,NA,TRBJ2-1,CASSLADYSYNEQFF,TGCGCCAGCAGCTTGGCCGACTACTCCTACAATGAGCAGTTCTTC
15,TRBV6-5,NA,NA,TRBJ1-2,CASSYSPTVGAGYTF,TGTGCCAGCAGTTACTCGCCCACGGTAGGGGCGGGCTACACCTTC
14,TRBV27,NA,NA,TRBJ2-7,CASSFLANTYEQYF,TGTGCCAGCAGTTTCCTAGCGAATACCTACGAGCAGTACTTC
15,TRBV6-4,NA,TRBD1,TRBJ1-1,CASSDLYRGNTEAFF,TGTGCCAGCAGTGACCTGTACAGGGGTAACACTGAAGCTTTCTTT
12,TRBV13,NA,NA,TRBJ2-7,CASSLVPREQYF,TGTGCCAGCAGCTTAGTCCCCAGGGAGCAGTACTTC
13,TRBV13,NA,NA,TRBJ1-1,CASSLSRNTEAFF,TGTGCCAGCAGCTTGTCCAGGAACACTGAAGCTTTCTTT
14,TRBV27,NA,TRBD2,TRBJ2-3,CASSLLAGANTQYF,TGTGCCAGCAGTTTGTTGGCGGGAGCGAATACGCAGTATTTT